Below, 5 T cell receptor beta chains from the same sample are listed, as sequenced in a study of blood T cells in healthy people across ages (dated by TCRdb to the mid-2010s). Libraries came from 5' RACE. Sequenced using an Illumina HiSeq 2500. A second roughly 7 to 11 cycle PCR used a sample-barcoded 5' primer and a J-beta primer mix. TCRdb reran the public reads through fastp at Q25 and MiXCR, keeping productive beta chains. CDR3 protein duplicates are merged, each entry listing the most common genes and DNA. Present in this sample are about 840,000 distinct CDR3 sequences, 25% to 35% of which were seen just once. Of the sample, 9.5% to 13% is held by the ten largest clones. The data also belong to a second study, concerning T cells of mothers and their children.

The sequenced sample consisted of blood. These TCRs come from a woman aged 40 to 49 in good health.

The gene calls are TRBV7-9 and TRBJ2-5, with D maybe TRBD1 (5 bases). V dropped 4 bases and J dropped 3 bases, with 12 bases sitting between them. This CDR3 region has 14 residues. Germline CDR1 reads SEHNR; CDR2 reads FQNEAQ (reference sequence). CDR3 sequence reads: CASSSIQGKETQYF. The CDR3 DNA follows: TGTGCCAGCAGCTCCATCCAGGGAAAAGAGACCCAGTACTTC. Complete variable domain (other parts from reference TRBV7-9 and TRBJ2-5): DTGVSQNPRHKITKRGQNVTFRCDPISEHNRLYWYRQTLGQGPEFLTYFQNEAQLEKSRLLSDRFSAERPKGSFSTLEIQRTEQGDSAMYLCASSSIQGKETQYFGPGTRLLVL.

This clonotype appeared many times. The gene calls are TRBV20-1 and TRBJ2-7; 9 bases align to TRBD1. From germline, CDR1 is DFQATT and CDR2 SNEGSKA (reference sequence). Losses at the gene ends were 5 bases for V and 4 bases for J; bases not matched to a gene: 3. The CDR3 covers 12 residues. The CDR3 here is CSAGQGTYEQYF. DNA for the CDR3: TGCAGTGCTGGACAGGGGACTTACGAGCAGTACTTC.

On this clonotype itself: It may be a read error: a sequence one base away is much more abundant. CDR3 in DNA: TGTACCTGGAGTGTTCGAACTATCGAGACCCAGTACTTC. Translating it yields CTWSVRTIETQYF. V and J are TRBV30 and TRBJ2-5; D gene ambiguous. Germline assignment: CDR1 GTSNPN and CDR2 SVGIG (reference sequence). The CDR3 consists of 13 residues.

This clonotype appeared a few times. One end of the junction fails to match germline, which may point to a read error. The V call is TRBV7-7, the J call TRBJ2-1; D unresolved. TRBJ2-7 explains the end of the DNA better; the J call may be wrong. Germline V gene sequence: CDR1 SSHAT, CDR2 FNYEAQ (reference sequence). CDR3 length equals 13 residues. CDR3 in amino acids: CASSPSSYNEQYF. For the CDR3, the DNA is TGTGCTAGCAGCCCCTCCTCCTACAATGAGCAGTACTTC.

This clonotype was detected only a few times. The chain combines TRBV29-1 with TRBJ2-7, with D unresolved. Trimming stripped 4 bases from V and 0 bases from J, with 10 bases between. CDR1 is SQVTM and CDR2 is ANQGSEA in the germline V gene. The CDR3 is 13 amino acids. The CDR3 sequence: CSVGRESSYEQYF. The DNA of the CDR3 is TGCAGCGTTGGAAGAGAGAGCTCCTACGAGCAGTACTTC.